The entry below describes one T cell receptor (beta chain). The antigen is undetermined. This CDR3 is 14 amino acids long. The V gene lost 5 bases and the J gene lost 9 bases, with 17 bases spanning the gap. CDR1 is SGHTA, CDR2 FQGNSA, per germline. This sample was included in a study of a mutant IDH1 vaccine in newly diagnosed glioma. Study-wide context: Patients got their first vaccination 4-6 weeks after radiotherapy alone, or with temozolomide cycles. General study results and limits: Evidence of vaccine-induced immune responses was documented in less than 95% of patients.

Sample time point: week 5, during vaccination. Mutant IDH1 20-mer peptide, at 300 ug, made up each vaccine dose, with topical imiquimod. Using immunoSEQ multiplex PCR, the repertoire was profiled, and TCRdb retains in-frame clones only, with some absent. The repertoire includes approximately 51,000 clones, more than 70% of them detected once, and under 2% sits in the top ten. The chain has TRBV7-2 and TRBJ2-1; D might be TRBD1 or TRBD2, each matching 7 bases. The sample was PBMCs, taken from a glioma patient whose treatment included an IDH1 peptide vaccine. This TCR was sampled from a woman in her forties with glioma. Here the CDR3 reads CASSIRQGGVEQFF. The DNA for the CDR3 is TGTGCCAGCAGCATCCGACAGGGAGGGGTTGAGCAGTTCTTC.